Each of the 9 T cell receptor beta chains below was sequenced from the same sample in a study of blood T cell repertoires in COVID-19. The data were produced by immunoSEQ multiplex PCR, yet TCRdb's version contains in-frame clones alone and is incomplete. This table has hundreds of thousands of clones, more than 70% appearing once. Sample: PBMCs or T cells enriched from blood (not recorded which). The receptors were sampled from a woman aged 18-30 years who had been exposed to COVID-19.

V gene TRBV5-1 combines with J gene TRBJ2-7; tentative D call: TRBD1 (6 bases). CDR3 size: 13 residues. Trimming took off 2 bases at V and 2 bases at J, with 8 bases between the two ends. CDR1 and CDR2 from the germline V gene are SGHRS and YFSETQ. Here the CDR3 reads CASSFRDTYEQYF. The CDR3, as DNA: TGCGCCAGCAGCTTCCGGGACACCTACGAGCAGTACTTC.

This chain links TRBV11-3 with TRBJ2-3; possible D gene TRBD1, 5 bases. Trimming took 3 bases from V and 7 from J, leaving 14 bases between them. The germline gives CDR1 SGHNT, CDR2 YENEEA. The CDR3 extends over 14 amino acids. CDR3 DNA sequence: TGTGCCAGCAGCTTCCAGGGTGGCACGTATACGCAGTATTTT. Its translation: CASSFQGGTYTQYF.

CDR3 bases: TGTGCCAGCAGGGGGCTTAACTATGGCTACACCTTC. It is translated as CASRGLNYGYTF. V gene TRBV6-5 combines with J gene TRBJ1-2; weak D call: TRBD1 (5 bases). Germline CDR1 and CDR2: MNHEY and SVGAGI. V lost 6 bases, J lost 1 base, and 6 bases lay in between. The CDR3 sequence is 12 residues long.

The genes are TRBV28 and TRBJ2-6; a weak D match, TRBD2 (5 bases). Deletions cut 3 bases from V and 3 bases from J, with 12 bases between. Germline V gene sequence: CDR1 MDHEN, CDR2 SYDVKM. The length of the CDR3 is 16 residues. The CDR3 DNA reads TGTGCCAGCAGTTTTATGCTACTAGGTGGGGCCAACGTCCTGACTTTC. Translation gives CASSFMLLGGANVLTF.

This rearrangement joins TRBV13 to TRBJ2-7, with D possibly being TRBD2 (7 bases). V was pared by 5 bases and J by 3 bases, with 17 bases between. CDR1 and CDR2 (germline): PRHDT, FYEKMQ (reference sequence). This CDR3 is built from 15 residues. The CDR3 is CASSRTGGRDYEQYF. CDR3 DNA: TGTGCCAGCAGCCGCACCGGGGGGCGGGACTACGAGCAGTACTTC.

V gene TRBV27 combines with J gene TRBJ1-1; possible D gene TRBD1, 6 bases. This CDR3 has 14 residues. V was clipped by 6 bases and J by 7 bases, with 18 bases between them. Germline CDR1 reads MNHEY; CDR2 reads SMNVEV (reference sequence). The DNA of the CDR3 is TGTGCCAGCAGACTCATCCAGGGGAGCGGTGAAGCTTTCTTT. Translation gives CASRLIQGSGEAFF.

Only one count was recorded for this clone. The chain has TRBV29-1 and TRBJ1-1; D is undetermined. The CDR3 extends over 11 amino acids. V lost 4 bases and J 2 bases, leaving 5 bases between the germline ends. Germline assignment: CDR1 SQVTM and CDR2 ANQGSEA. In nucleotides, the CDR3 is TGCAGCGTTGCCCGTAACACTGAAGCTTTCTTT. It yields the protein CSVARNTEAFF.

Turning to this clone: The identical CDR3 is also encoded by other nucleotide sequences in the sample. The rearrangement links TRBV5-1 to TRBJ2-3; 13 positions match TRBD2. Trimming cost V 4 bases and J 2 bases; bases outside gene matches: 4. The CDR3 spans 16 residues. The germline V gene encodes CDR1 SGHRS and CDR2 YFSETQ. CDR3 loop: CASSPGTSGDTDTQYF. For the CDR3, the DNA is TGCGCCAGCAGCCCAGGGACTAGCGGGGACACAGATACGCAGTATTTT.

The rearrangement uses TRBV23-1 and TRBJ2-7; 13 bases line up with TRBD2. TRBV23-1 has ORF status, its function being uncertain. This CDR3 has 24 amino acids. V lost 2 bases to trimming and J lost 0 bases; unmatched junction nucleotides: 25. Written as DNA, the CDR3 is TGCGCCAGCAGTCAACGGGGACGGACATCATCAGGACTAGCGGGAGACAGGCCCTCCTACGAGCAGTACTTC. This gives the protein CASSQRGRTSSGLAGDRPSYEQYF.